A single sample is the source of the 14 T cell receptor beta chains below, sequenced in a study of T cells in Graves' hyperthyroidism and ophthalmopathy. RNA transcripts yielded amplified TCR beta CDR3 regions. Initially, a first-round RT-PCR of the TCR CDR3 employed the HTBI primer set. TCRdb reanalysed the multiplex PCR reads using MiXCR and keeps one entry per CDR3 protein. Here the sample spans around 570,000 distinct CDR3 sequences, 20% being singletons. Sequencing was done on a sample of blood. These receptors all come from a man in his forties with Graves' ophthalmopathy.

The CDR3 DNA sequence: TGTGCCAGCAGCCAAGATGGTTACCGACCCCAAGAGACCCAGTACTTC. It translates to CASSQDGYRPQETQYF. This chain joins TRBV7-9 and TRBJ2-5; no clear D. The CDR3 loop spans 16 amino acids. Between the trimmed V and J ends, which lost 5 bases and 1 base, there was a span of 17 bases. Germline lookup yields CDR1 SEHNR and CDR2 FQNEAQ (reference sequence).

A few counts support this clonotype. The CDR3 is CASGIAGAFYEQYF. The CDR3 DNA sequence: TGTGCCAGCGGAATAGCGGGAGCCTTCTACGAGCAGTACTTC. The chain recombines TRBV28 with TRBJ2-7, with 9 bases identical to TRBD2. This CDR3 contains 14 residues. V trimming: 8 bases; J trimming: 3 bases; junction bases outside the gene matches: 8. Germline-derived CDR1 and CDR2 are MDHEN and SYDVKM.

This clonotype was counted only a few times. The J gene is TRBJ2-3, the V gene TRBV30; no definite D call. This CDR3 is 11 amino acids long. The V and J ends lost 3 bases and 6 bases respectively, with 7 bases between them. Germline CDR1 GTSNPN, CDR2 SVGIG (reference sequence). The CDR3 loop is CAWSMGDTQYF. CDR3 DNA: TGTGCCTGGAGCATGGGGGATACGCAGTATTTT.

The gene calls are TRBV6-4 and TRBJ1-1, with TRBD1 identical over 10 bases. V gave up 5 bases and J gave up 3 bases; unmatched junction bases: 6. CDR1 and CDR2 from the germline V gene are MRHNA and SNTAGT. The CDR3 sequence is 15 residues long. The CDR3 reads CASSKGQGLDTEAFF. CDR3 in DNA: TGTGCCAGCAGTAAGGGACAGGGGTTGGACACTGAAGCTTTCTTT.

This clonotype was counted a few times. This chain links TRBV25-1 with TRBJ1-1; D call uncertain. The CDR3 length is 14 residues. Germline CDR1 is MGHDK and CDR2 is SYGVNS. V was pared by 4 bases and J by 8 bases, with 17 bases between. The CDR3, as DNA: TGTGCCAGCAGTGGAGCTGGGCCCGGATCGGAAGCTTTCTTT. Translation: CASSGAGPGSEAFF.

There are many counts of this clonotype. This sequence joins TRBV11-2 and TRBJ1-1; D perhaps matches TRBD1 (6 bases). The V and J ends lost 5 bases and 4 bases respectively, with 20 bases between them. Germline V gives CDR1 SGHAT, CDR2 FQNNGV. The CDR3 is 16 amino acids. CDR3 sequence: CASSLYLGGGSTEAFF. For the CDR3, the DNA is TGTGCCAGCAGCCTCTATCTTGGGGGCGGAAGCACTGAAGCTTTCTTT.

This clonotype was recorded a few times. This chain joins TRBV12-3 or TRBV12-4 and TRBJ1-2; D is uncertain. Trimming removed 4 bases from V and 6 bases from J, with 12 bases in between. This CDR3 has 13 residues. Here the CDR3 reads CASSSHPQDGYTF. In DNA form, the CDR3 reads TGTGCCAGCAGTTCACACCCTCAGGATGGCTACACCTTC.

This clonotype was picked up many times. The chain couples TRBV7-3 to TRBJ2-1; 9 positions agree with TRBD2. Germline lookup yields CDR1 SGHTA and CDR2 FQGTGA. The ends lost 3 bases at V and 5 bases at J; junction bases unmatched: 5. The CDR3 has 15 amino acids. CDR3 sequence reads: CASSFGLASNNEQFF. The CDR3 nucleotides read TGTGCCAGCAGCTTCGGACTAGCGTCGAACAATGAGCAGTTCTTC.

This clonotype was detected only a few times. This rearrangement joins TRBV6-1 to TRBJ2-2; D might be TRBD1 or TRBD2, each matching 5 bases. The CDR3 loop spans 17 amino acids. V was clipped by 7 bases and J by 1 base, with 19 bases between them. Germline V gene data show CDR1 as MNHNS and CDR2 as SASEGT. CDR3 nucleotides: TGTGCCAGCAACTCGGGGCTTGAAGGGTGGAACACCGGGGAGCTGTTTTTT. As protein: CASNSGLEGWNTGELFF.

The chain is built from TRBV20-1 and TRBJ2-7; a possible D gene is TRBD1 (5 bases). V was pared by 0 bases and J by 7 bases, with 16 bases between. Germline-derived CDR1 and CDR2 are DFQATT and SNEGSKA (reference sequence). The CDR3 covers 14 residues. This CDR3 is CSARDLLSGREQYF. In DNA form, the CDR3 reads TGCAGTGCTAGAGATCTCCTGTCAGGGCGAGAGCAGTACTTC.

There are a few counts of this clonotype. Given the absence of the conserved phenylalanine or tryptophan at the CDR3 end, a read error is likely. The V and J genes are TRBV10-1 and TRBJ2-5; 7 positions match TRBD1. Losses at the gene ends were 5 bases for V and 2 bases for J; bases not matched to a gene: 11. CDR1 is WNHNN, CDR2 SYGVQD, per germline (reference sequence). The CDR3 consists of 16 residues. The CDR3 nucleotides read TGCGCCAGCAGTCCAACCGCCGAGACAGGGCAAGAGACCCAGTACTCC. This gives the protein CASSPTAETGQETQYS.

This clonotype appeared a few times. The V gene is TRBV30, the J gene TRBJ1-5, with D possibly being TRBD1 (5 bases). Germline loops: CDR1 GTSNPN, CDR2 SVGIG (reference sequence). The CDR3 covers 12 residues. V gave up 1 base and J gave up 6 bases, with 7 bases separating them. The CDR3 sequence: CAWSGRGQPQHF. The CDR3 DNA sequence: TGTGCCTGGAGTGGAAGGGGTCAGCCCCAGCATTTT.

Ten or more counts support this clonotype. The gene calls are TRBV12-3 or TRBV12-4 and TRBJ2-1; weak D call: TRBD1 (6 bases). V lost 5 bases and J lost 0, with 11 bases in between. The CDR3 runs to 15 residues. The CDR3: CASSHQGFSYNEQFF. The DNA for the CDR3 is TGTGCCAGCAGTCATCAGGGGTTCTCCTACAATGAGCAGTTCTTC.

This clonotype turned up a few times. V and J are TRBV11-2 and TRBJ1-5; D remains unclear. The CDR3 extends over 13 amino acids. The germline V gene has CDR1 SGHAT and CDR2 FQNNGV. V shed 5 bases and J shed 6 bases, with 11 bases lying between them. The CDR3 protein is CASSTSDGQPQHF. The CDR3 coding sequence is TGTGCCAGCAGCACATCGGACGGTCAGCCCCAGCATTTT.